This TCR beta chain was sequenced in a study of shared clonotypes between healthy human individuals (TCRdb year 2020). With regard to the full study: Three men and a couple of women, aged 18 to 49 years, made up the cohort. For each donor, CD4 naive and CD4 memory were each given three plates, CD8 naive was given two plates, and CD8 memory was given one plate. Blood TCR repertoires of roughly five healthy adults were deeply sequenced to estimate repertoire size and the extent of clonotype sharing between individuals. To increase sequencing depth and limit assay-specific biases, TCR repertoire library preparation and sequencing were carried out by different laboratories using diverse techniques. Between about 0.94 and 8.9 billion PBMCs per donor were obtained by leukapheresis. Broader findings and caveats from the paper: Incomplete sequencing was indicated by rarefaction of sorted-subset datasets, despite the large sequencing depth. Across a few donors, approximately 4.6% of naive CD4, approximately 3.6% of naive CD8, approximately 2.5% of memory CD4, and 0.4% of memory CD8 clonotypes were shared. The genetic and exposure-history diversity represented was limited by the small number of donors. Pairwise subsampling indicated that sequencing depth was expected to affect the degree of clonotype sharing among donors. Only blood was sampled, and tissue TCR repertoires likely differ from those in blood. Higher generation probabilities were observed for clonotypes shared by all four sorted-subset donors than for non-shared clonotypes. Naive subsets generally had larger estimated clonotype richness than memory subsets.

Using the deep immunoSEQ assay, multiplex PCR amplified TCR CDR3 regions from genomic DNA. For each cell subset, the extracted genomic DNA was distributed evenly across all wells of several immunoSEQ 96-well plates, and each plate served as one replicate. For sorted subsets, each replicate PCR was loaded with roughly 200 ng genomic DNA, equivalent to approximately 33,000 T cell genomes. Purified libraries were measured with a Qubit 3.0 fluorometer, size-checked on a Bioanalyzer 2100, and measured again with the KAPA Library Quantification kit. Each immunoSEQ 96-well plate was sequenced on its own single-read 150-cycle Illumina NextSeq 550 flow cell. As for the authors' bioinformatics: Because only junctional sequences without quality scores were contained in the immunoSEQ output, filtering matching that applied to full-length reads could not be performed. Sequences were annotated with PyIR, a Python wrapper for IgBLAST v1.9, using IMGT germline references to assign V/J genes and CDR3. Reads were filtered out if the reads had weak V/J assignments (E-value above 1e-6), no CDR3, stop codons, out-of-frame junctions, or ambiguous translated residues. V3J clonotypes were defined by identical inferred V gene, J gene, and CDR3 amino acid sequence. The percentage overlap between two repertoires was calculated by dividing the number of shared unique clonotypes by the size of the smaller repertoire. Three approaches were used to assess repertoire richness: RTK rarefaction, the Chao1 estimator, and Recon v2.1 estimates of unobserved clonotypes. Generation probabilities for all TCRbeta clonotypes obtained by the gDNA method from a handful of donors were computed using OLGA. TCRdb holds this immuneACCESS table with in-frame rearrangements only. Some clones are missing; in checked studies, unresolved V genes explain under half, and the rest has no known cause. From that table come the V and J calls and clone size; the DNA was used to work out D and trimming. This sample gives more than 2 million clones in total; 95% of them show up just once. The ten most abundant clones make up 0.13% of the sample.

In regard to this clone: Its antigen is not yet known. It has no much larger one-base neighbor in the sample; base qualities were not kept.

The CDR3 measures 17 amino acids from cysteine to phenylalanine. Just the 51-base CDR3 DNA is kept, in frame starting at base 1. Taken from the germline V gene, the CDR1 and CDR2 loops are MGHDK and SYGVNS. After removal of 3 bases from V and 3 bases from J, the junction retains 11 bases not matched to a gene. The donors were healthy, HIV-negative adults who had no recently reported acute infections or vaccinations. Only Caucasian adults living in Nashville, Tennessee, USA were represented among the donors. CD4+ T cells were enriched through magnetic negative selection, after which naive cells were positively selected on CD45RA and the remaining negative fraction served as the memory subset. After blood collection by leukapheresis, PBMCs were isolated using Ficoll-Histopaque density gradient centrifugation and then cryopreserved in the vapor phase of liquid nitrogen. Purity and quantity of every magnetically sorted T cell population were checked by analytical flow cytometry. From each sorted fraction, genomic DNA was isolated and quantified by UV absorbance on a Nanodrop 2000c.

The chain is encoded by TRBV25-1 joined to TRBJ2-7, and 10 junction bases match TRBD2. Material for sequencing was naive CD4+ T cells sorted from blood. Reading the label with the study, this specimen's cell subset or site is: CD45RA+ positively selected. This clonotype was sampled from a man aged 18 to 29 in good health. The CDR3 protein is CASSDGSGGTHHYEQYF. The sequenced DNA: TGTGCCAGCAGTGACGGTAGCGGGGGGACTCACCACTACGAGCAGTACTTC.